Each of the 15 T cell receptor beta chains below was sequenced from the same sample in a study of shared clonotypes between healthy human individuals. CD45RO-negative CD8 cells positively selected for CCR7 made up the naive population, which excluded terminally differentiated effector memory CD45RA+ cells. TCRdb's copy holds only in-frame clones and misses some; the assay was immunoSEQ multiplex PCR. The sample has millions of clones, just under 95% seen once; the top ten hold about 1.1%. Material: naive CD8+ T cells sorted from blood. The receptor source for this set is a man between 18 and 35 years old in good health.

The chain recombines TRBV4-1 with TRBJ1-6; no reliable D call. Germline assignment: CDR1 MGHRA and CDR2 YSYEKL. The CDR3 is 18 residues long. V gave up 1 base and J gave up 0 bases, with 13 bases separating them. The CDR3 here is CASSQADGRFSYNSPLHF. The CDR3 DNA follows: TGCGCCAGCAGCCAAGCCGACGGACGGTTCTCCTATAATTCACCCCTCCACTTT.

The rearrangement uses TRBV6-6 and TRBJ2-5; D uncertain. Looked up from germline, CDR1 is MNHNY and CDR2 is SVGAGI (reference sequence). This CDR3 has 14 residues. V gave up 7 bases and J gave up 0 bases, with 12 bases separating them. CDR3 amino acids: CASTPTTYQETQYF. CDR3 sequence (DNA): TGTGCCAGCACCCCCACAACGTACCAAGAGACCCAGTACTTC.

This chain uses TRBV28 with TRBJ2-7; 7 nucleotides agree with TRBD1. Germline assignment: CDR1 MDHEN and CDR2 SYDVKM. There are 15 residues in the CDR3. V was pared by 3 bases and J by 1 base, with 6 bases of the junction left unmatched. CDR3 DNA sequence: TGTGCCAGCAGTTTGCCCCGGGACAGTTCCTACGAGCAGTACTTC. Translating it yields CASSLPRDSSYEQYF.

On this clone: The sample contains more than one DNA sequence encoding this CDR3. The chain combines TRBV27 with TRBJ2-7; TRBD1 matches 10 bases. Per the germline V gene, CDR1 is MNHEY and CDR2 is SMNVEV (reference sequence). Trimming cost V 3 bases and J 4 bases; bases outside gene matches: 9. CDR3 length: 16 amino acids. The CDR3 sequence is CASSLAPGTGVYEQYF. CDR3 nucleotide sequence: TGTGCCAGCAGTTTGGCCCCCGGGACAGGGGTTTACGAGCAGTACTTC.

The J gene is TRBJ2-7, the V gene TRBV6-6; 7 bases are a match to TRBD2. Germline lookup yields CDR1 MNHNY and CDR2 SVGAGI (reference sequence). The V gene end was trimmed by 5 bases and the J gene end by 6 bases; junction bases not matched to a gene: 10. There are 14 residues in the CDR3. This CDR3 is CASSQLAPFTEQYF. Written as DNA, the CDR3 is TGTGCCAGCAGTCAACTAGCGCCTTTTACCGAGCAGTACTTC.

In regard to this clone: The same CDR3 arises from other DNA sequences in this sample as well. The genes are TRBV7-6 and TRBJ2-1; 9 bases align to TRBD2. Germline V gene lookup returns CDR1 SGHVS and CDR2 FNYEAQ. V lost 1 base, J lost 5 bases, and 3 bases stayed unmatched. The CDR3 contains 15 residues. The CDR3 sequence is CASSLGLAEHNEQFF. DNA for the CDR3: TGTGCCAGCAGCTTAGGACTAGCGGAGCACAATGAGCAGTTCTTC.

V and J are TRBV4-1 and TRBJ2-5, with 8 nucleotides matching TRBD2. Trimming at V came to 0 bases and at J to 2 bases, leaving 2 bases not matched to a gene. Germline lookup yields CDR1 MGHRA and CDR2 YSYEKL. This CDR3 is 15 amino acids long. The CDR3 loop is CASSQDAGGQETQYF. The CDR3 DNA is TGCGCCAGCAGCCAAGACGCGGGAGGTCAAGAGACCCAGTACTTC.

The gene calls are TRBV7-8 and TRBJ2-7; tentatively, D is TRBD2 (5 bases). Per germline, CDR1 SGHVS and CDR2 FQNEAQ. Between the trimmed V and J ends, which lost 5 bases and 3 bases, there was a span of 20 bases. The CDR3 is made up of 16 amino acids. Written as DNA, the CDR3 is TGTGCCAGCAGCCCCACCGCGGGCAAGGCCCTCTACGAGCAGTACTTC. It is translated as CASSPTAGKALYEQYF.

The gene calls are TRBV5-8 and TRBJ1-2; 7 bases map to TRBD1. CDR3 length equals 13 residues. Per germline, CDR1 SGHTS and CDR2 YDEGEE. The V gene end was trimmed by 4 bases and the J gene end by 4 bases; junction bases not matched to a gene: 4. In DNA form, the CDR3 reads TGTGCCAGCAGCCCCAGGGGGGGCTATGGCTACACCTTC. Translation gives CASSPRGGYGYTF.

The gene calls are TRBV5-1 and TRBJ2-7; D possibly corresponds to TRBD2 (5 bases). The CDR3 contains 15 residues. The germline V gene encodes CDR1 SGHRS and CDR2 YFSETQ. Trimming left V 3 bases short and J 0 bases short, with 13 bases between. CDR3 in amino acids: CASSSEGLSSYEQYF. CDR3 nucleotide sequence: TGCGCCAGCAGCTCTGAGGGATTAAGCTCCTACGAGCAGTACTTC.

The V and J genes are TRBV5-4 and TRBJ2-1, with TRBD2 identical over 11 bases. Per germline, CDR1 SGHNT and CDR2 YYREEE (reference sequence). This CDR3 has 14 residues. J gave up 6 bases and V 5 bases, and 4 bases lay outside the gene matches. The CDR3 DNA reads TGTGCCAGCAGTGAGACTAGCGGGGTCAATGAGCAGTTCTTC. This translates into CASSETSGVNEQFF.

This chain uses TRBV27 with TRBJ2-5; the D is unclear. There are 17 residues in the CDR3. The germline V gene has CDR1 MNHEY and CDR2 SMNVEV (reference sequence). V was clipped by 4 bases and J by 4 bases, with 22 bases between them. The CDR3 reads CASSSRPLRVIGETQYF. CDR3 DNA: TGTGCCAGCAGTTCCCGGCCCCTTAGAGTCATTGGAGAGACCCAGTACTTC.

To note about this clone: At one end the junction does not follow the germline gene, possibly because of a read error. The V and J genes are TRBV7-7 and TRBJ2-7, with no clear D. Per germline, CDR1 SSHAT and CDR2 FNYEAQ (reference sequence). This CDR3 is 15 amino acids long. The CDR3 region has the DNA TGTGCTAGCAGCTTAGCTCGGAGCTTAAACTACGAGCAGTACTTC. As protein: CASSLARSLNYEQYF.

The V and J genes are TRBV14 and TRBJ2-7; 9 bases match TRBD1. Germline lookup yields CDR1 SGHDN and CDR2 FVKESK. Germline trimming cut 0 bases from V and 3 bases from J; bases unmatched to any gene: 3. The length of the CDR3 is 15 residues. CDR3 DNA: TGTGCCAGCAGCCAAGAAGGGGACAGGGACTACGAGCAGTACTTC. Its translation is CASSQEGDRDYEQYF. The entire variable domain, with the rest obtained from reference TRBV14 and TRBJ2-7, is as follows: EAGVTQFPSHSVIEKGQTVTLRCDPISGHDNLYWYRRVMGKEIKFLLHFVKESKQDESGMPNNRFLAERTGGTYSTLKVQPAELEDSGVYFCASSQEGDRDYEQYFGPGTRLTVT.

This chain's CDR3 is CASSWTITDTQYF. The CDR3 DNA reads as TGTGCCAGCAGTTGGACCATCACAGATACGCAGTATTTT. This chain links TRBV6-5 with TRBJ2-3, with unresolved D. Germline-derived CDR1 and CDR2 are MNHEY and SVGAGI. The CDR3 is 13 amino acids. V was cut by 4 bases and J by 2 bases, with 7 bases left in between.